This is a list of T cell receptor beta chains from one sample in a study of T-cell memory formation after mild COVID-19. Each CDR3 protein gets one entry after TCRdb re-called the 5' RACE reads with MiXCR. This table holds 150,000 to 200,000 distinct CDR3 sequences, 16% found once. Specimen: PBMCs or a T cell subset sorted from them (not recorded which). Every receptor here comes from an adult woman who had mild COVID-19 (a few samples of this study predate the infection). Cell type and time point are not known. Both conserved end residues are part of each CDR3. Each record gives: clone size, V gene, CDR3 length, D gene, J gene, CDR3 protein, CDR3 DNA. D genes are given only for firm matches. The listing skips clone size in some rows; elsewhere it reads once, few, many or a size class.

clone size: few; V gene: TRBV12-3/TRBV12-4; CDR3 length: 15; D gene: .; J gene: TRBJ2-3; CDR3 protein: CASIPGGSSTDTQYF; CDR3 DNA: TGTGCCAGCATCCCCGGGGGTTCTAGCACAGATACGCAGTATTTT
clone size: .; V gene: TRBV20-1; CDR3 length: 15; D gene: TRBD2; J gene: TRBJ2-5; CDR3 protein: CSATPPGGSQETQYF; CDR3 DNA: TGCAGTGCTACACCTCCGGGGGGTAGCCAAGAGACCCAGTACTTC
clone size: few; V gene: TRBV7-3; CDR3 length: 15; D gene: TRBD2; J gene: TRBJ2-7; CDR3 protein: CASSAGTSGTYEQYF; CDR3 DNA: TGTGCCAGCAGCGCAGGGACTAGCGGCACCTACGAGCAGTACTTC
clone size: .; V gene: TRBV20-1; CDR3 length: 15; D gene: TRBD2; J gene: TRBJ2-5; CDR3 protein: CSAPGGAGKEETQYF; CDR3 DNA: TGCAGTGCCCCGGGGGGAGCGGGCAAGGAAGAGACCCAGTACTTC
clone size: few; V gene: TRBV5-1; CDR3 length: 13; D gene: .; J gene: TRBJ1-1; CDR3 protein: CASSLVGQLTAFF; CDR3 DNA: TGCGCCAGCAGCTTGGTAGGGCAGTTGACAGCTTTCTTT
clone size: .; V gene: TRBV5-4; CDR3 length: 16; D gene: TRBD2; J gene: TRBJ2-1; CDR3 protein: CASSLYRTSGYNEQFF; CDR3 DNA: TGTGCCAGCAGCTTGTACAGGACTAGCGGTTACAATGAGCAGTTCTTC
clone size: .; V gene: TRBV7-2; CDR3 length: 14; D gene: TRBD2; J gene: TRBJ2-1; CDR3 protein: CASGPTRGVGEQFF; CDR3 DNA: TGTGCCAGCGGACCCACGCGGGGGGTAGGTGAGCAGTTCTTC
clone size: .; V gene: TRBV9; CDR3 length: 15; D gene: TRBD2; J gene: TRBJ2-7; CDR3 protein: CASSVDSGRGNEQYF; CDR3 DNA: TGTGCCAGCAGCGTAGATAGCGGGAGAGGAAACGAGCAGTACTTC
clone size: .; V gene: TRBV18; CDR3 length: 14; D gene: .; J gene: TRBJ2-7; CDR3 protein: CASSPAGLGYEQYF; CDR3 DNA: TGTGCCAGCTCACCAGCCGGTCTAGGCTACGAGCAGTACTTC
clone size: few; V gene: TRBV10-3; CDR3 length: 15; D gene: .; J gene: TRBJ1-6; CDR3 protein: CAISEGGTYNSPLHF; CDR3 DNA: TGTGCCATCAGTGAGGGAGGGACATATAATTCACCCCTCCACTTT